Sequencing of this T cell receptor beta chain was carried out in a study of blood T cell repertoires in COVID-19. Study-level information: Whether acute or convalescent, the COVID-19 samples came from the United States, Italy and Spain. In each case, the material was cDNA or gDNA derived from T cells, B-cell-depleted T cells, or PBMCs.

Germline V gene sequence: CDR1 MDHEN, CDR2 SYDVKM. The CDR3 has 13 amino acids. V lost 3 bases, J lost 0 bases, and 6 bases lay in between. Repertoires were generated with immunoSEQ multiplex PCR, while TCRdb's copy carries only in-frame clones and drops some. The sample contains 400,000 to 450,000 clones, about nine tenths of which appear only once. Sequencing was carried out using peripheral blood. The chain combines TRBV28 with TRBJ2-7; D not certain. The origin of this receptor is a woman younger than 45 with active or convalescent COVID-19. CDR3 amino acids: CASSLAPSYEQYF. The CDR3 nucleotides read TGTGCCAGCAGTTTGGCCCCCTCCTACGAGCAGTACTTC.